Below are 2 T cell receptor beta chains sequenced from a single sample in a study of T cell changes during pregnancy in multiple sclerosis. Here immunoSEQ multiplex PCR was the method, and the copy in TCRdb shows in-frame clones only, minus some. The sample records more than 70,000 clones, approximately 89% being singletons. This specimen was peripheral blood, taken before pregnancy. The receptors come from a female donor with multiple sclerosis, enrolled in a pregnancy study.

The J gene is TRBJ2-1, the V gene TRBV12-5; 7 bases are a match to TRBD2. Trimming removed 5 bases from V and 10 bases from J; junction bases left unmatched: 17. The CDR3 runs 16 residues. The germline CDR1 and CDR2 sequences are LGHNT and FRNRAP. The CDR3 spells CASGNPGLFKPGEQFF. The CDR3 nucleotides are TGTGCTAGTGGTAACCCGGGACTATTCAAACCAGGAGAGCAGTTCTTC.

The chain is built from TRBV19 and TRBJ1-2; D is uncertain. The germline V and J ends were trimmed by 5 bases and 3 bases, with 13 bases remaining between them. The CDR3 is 14 amino acids. Germline values: CDR1 LNHDA, CDR2 SQIVND (reference sequence). As DNA, the CDR3 is TGTGCCAGTAGTTCCTATGACCAGGACTATGGCTACACCTTC. This gives the protein CASSSYDQDYGYTF. The full variable domain, completed using reference TRBV19 and TRBJ1-2, is DGGITQSPKYLFRKEGQNVTLSCEQNLNHDAMYWYRQDPGQGLRLIYYSQIVNDFQKGDIAEGYSVSREKKESFPLTVTSAQKNPTAFYLCASSSYDQDYGYTFGSGTRLTVV.